This entry lists 2 T cell receptor beta chains sequenced from one sample in a study of cytomegalovirus exposure and HLA in healthy donors. PCR involved 60 Vbeta and 13 Jbeta primers. The method was immunoSEQ multiplex PCR; TCRdb's version includes in-frame clones alone and lacks a portion of them. The data contain about 190,000 clones, roughly 80% of them seen just once; the ten biggest clones take up approximately 3.1%. Specimen: PBMCs. All receptors derive from a woman aged 30 to 39 in good health and CMV-seropositive.

This clone was seen just once. The J gene is TRBJ2-7, the V gene TRBV5-1; 11 nucleotides match TRBD2. J was trimmed by 3 bases and V by 1 base; bases with no gene match: 6. Germline V gene sequence: CDR1 SGHRS, CDR2 YFSETQ. CDR3 length equals 16 residues. The CDR3, as DNA: TGCGCCAGCAGCTTGACTAGCGGGAGTGTTTTCTACGAGCAGTACTTC. As protein: CASSLTSGSVFYEQYF.

About this clone: One end of the junction is discordant with germline, which a read error may explain. The chain is built from TRBV7-9 and TRBJ2-7; 9 nucleotides agree with TRBD2. CDR3 length equals 16 residues. CDR1 is SEHNR and CDR2 is FQNEAQ in the germline V gene (reference sequence). CDR3 bases: TGTTCCAGCAGCTTAGGGGAGCGGGAGGATGCCGGCGAGCAGTACTTC. Its protein product is CSSSLGEREDAGEQYF.